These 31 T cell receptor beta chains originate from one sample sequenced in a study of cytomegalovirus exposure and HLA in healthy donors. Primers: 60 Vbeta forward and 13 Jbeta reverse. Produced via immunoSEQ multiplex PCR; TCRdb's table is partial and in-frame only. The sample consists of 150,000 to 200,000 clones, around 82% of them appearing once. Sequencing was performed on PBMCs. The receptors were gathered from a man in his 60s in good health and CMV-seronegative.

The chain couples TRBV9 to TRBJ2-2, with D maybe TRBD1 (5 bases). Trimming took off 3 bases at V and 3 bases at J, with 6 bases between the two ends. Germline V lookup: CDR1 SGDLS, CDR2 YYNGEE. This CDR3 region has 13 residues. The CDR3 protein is CASSGQHTGELFF. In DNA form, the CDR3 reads TGTGCCAGCAGCGGACAGCACACCGGGGAGCTGTTTTTT.

CDR3 coding DNA: TGTGCCAGCAGCTCGGACAGGGACTATGGCTACACCTTC. This gives the protein CASSSDRDYGYTF. The rearrangement uses TRBV7-2 and TRBJ1-2; 8 positions agree with TRBD1. Looked up from germline, CDR1 is SGHTA and CDR2 is FQGNSA. The CDR3 consists of 13 residues. V shed 4 bases, J shed 3 bases, and the junction held 1 base outside the gene matches.

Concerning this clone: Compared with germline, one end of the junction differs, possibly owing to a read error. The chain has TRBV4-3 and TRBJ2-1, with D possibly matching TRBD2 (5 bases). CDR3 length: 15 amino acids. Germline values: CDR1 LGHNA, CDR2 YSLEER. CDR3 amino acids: CASSQGSSSHNEQFF. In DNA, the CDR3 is TGCGCCAGCAGCCAAGGATCTAGCTCCCACAATGAGCAGTTCTTC.

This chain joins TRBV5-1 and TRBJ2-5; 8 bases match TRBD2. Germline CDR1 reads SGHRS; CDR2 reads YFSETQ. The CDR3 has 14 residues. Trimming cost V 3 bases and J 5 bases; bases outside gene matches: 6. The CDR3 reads CASSWGLGDETQYF. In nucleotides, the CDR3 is TGCGCCAGCAGCTGGGGACTAGGTGATGAGACCCAGTACTTC.

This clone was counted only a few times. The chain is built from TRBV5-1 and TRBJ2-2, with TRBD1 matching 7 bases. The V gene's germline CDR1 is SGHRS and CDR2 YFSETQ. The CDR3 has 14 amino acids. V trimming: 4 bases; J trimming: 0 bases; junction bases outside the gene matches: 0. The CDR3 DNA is TGCGCCAGCAGCGGGACAGCGAACACCGGGGAGCTGTTTTTT. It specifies CASSGTANTGELFF.

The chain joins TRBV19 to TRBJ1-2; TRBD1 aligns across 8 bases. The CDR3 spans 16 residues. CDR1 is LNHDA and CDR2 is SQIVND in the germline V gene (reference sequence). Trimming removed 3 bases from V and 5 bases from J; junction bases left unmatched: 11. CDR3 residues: CASSIYGQGLGYGYTF. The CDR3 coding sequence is TGTGCCAGTAGTATTTATGGACAGGGTCTCGGTTATGGCTACACCTTC.

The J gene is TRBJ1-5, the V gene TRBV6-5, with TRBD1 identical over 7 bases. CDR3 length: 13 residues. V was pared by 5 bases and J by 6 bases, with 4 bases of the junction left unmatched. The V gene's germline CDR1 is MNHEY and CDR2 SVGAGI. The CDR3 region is CASSPGGLQPQHF. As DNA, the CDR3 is TGTGCCAGCAGTCCAGGGGGTCTTCAGCCCCAGCATTTT.

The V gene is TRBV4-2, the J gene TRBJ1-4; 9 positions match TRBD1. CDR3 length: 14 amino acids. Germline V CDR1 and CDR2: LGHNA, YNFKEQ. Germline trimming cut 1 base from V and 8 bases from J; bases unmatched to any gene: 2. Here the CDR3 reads CASSQGQGDEKLFF. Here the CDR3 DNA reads TGTGCCAGCAGCCAAGGACAGGGGGACGAAAAACTGTTTTTT.

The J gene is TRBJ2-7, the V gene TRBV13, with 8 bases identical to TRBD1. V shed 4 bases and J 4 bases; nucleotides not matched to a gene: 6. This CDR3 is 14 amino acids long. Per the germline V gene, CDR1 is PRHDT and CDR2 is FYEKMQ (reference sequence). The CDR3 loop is CASSSGQDYYEQYF. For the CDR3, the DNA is TGTGCCAGCAGCTCGGGACAGGACTATTACGAGCAGTACTTC.

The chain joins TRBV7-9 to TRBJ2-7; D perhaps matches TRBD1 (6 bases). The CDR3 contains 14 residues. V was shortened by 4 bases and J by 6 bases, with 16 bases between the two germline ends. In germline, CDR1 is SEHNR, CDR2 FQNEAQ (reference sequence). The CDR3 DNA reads TGTGCCAGCAGCTCCCGGGACACCCTAAGCGAGCAGTACTTC. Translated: CASSSRDTLSEQYF.

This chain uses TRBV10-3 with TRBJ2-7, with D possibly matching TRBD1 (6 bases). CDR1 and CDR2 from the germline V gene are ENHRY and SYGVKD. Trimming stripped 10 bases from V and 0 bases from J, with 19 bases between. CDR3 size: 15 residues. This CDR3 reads CASRPTTGSSYEQYF. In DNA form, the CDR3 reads TGTGCCAGCCGCCCAACCACAGGGAGCTCCTACGAGCAGTACTTC.

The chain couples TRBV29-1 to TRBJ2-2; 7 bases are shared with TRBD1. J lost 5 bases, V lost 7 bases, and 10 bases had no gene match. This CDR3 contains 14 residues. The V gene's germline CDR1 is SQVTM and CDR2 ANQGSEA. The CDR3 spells CSGRTGAKTGELFF. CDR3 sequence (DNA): TGCAGCGGACGGACAGGAGCTAAGACCGGGGAGCTGTTTTTT.

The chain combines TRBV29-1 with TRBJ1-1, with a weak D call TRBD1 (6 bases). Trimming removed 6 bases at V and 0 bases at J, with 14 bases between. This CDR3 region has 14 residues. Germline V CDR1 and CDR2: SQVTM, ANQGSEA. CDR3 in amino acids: CSVMAGTMNTEAFF. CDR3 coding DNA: TGCAGCGTGATGGCCGGGACAATGAACACTGAAGCTTTCTTT.

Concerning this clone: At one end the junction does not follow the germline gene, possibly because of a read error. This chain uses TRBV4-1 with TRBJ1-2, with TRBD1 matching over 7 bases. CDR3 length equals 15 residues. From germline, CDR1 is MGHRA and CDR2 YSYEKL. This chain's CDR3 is CASSLTGDGDYGYPF. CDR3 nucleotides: TGCGCCAGCAGCCTAACAGGGGACGGAGACTATGGCTACCCCTTC.

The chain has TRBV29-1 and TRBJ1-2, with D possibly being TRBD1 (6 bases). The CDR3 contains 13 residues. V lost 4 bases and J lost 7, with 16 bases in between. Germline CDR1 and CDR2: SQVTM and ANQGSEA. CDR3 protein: CSVGEGVGGGYTF. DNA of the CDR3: TGCAGCGTTGGGGAGGGGGTCGGAGGTGGCTACACCTTC.

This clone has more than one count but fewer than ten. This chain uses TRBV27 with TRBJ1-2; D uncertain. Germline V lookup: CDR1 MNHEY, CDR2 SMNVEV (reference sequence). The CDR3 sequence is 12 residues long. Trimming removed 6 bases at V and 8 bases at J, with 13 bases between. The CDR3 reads CASRQGGQGYTF. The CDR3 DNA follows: TGTGCCAGCAGGCAAGGAGGGCAAGGCTACACCTTC.

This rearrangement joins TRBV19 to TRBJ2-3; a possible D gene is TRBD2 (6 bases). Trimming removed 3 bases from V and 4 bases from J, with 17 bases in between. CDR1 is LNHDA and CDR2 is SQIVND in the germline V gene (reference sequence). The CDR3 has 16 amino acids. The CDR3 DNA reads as TGTGCCAGTAGTATGAACATCGGGAGAGGCGCAGATACGCAGTATTTT. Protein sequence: CASSMNIGRGADTQYF.

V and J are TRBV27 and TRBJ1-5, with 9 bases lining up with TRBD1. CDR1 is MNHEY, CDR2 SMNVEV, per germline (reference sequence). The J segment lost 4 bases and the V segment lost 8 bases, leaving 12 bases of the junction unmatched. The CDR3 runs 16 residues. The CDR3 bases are TGTGCCAGCCAGGGAACAGGGGGCTATGGTAATCAGCCCCAGCATTTT. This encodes CASQGTGGYGNQPQHF.

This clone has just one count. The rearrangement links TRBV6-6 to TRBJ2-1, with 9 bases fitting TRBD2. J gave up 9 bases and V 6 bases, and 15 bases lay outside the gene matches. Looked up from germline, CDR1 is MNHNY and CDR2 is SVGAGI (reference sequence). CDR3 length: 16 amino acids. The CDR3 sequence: CASSQTSGGREGEQFF. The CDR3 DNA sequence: TGTGCCAGCAGCCAGACTAGCGGAGGACGTGAGGGTGAGCAGTTCTTC.

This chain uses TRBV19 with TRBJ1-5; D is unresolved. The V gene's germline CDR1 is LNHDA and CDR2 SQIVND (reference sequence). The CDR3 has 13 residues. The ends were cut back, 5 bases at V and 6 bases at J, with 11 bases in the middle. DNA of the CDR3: TGTGCCAGTAGTCAGCAGGATGGTCAGCCCCAGCATTTT. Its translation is CASSQQDGQPQHF. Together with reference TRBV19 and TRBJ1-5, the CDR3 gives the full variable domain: DGGITQSPKYLFRKEGQNVTLSCEQNLNHDAMYWYRQDPGQGLRLIYYSQIVNDFQKGDIAEGYSVSREKKESFPLTVTSAQKNPTAFYLCASSQQDGQPQHFGDGTRLSIL.

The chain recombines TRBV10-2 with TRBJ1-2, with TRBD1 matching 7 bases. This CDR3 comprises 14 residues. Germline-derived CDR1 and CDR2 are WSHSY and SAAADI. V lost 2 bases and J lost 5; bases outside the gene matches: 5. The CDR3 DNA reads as TGCGCCAGCAGTGAGCCAGGGGGAGGATATGGCTACACCTTC. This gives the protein CASSEPGGGYGYTF.

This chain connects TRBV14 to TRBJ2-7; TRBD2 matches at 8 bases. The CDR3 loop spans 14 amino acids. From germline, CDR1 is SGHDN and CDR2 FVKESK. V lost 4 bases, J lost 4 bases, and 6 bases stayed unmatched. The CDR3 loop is CASSLQREFYEQYF. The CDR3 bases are TGTGCCAGCAGCCTACAGCGGGAGTTTTACGAGCAGTACTTC.

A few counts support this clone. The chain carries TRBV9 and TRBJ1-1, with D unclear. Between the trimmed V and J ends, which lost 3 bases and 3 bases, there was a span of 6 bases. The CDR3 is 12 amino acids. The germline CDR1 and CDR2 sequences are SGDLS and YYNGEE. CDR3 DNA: TGTGCCAGCAGCGCCCGGGACACTGAAGCTTTCTTT. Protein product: CASSARDTEAFF. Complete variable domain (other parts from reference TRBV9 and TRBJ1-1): DSGVTQTPKHLITATGQRVTLRCSPRSGDLSVYWYQQSLDQGLQFLIQYYNGEERAKGNILERFSAQQFPDLHSELNLSSLELGDSALYFCASSARDTEAFFGQGTRLTVV.

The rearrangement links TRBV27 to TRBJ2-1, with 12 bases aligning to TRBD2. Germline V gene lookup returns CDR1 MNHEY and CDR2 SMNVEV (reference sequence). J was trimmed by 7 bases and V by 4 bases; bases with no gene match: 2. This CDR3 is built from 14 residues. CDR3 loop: CASSWLAGGNEQFF. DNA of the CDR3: TGTGCCAGCAGTTGGCTAGCGGGAGGGAATGAGCAGTTCTTC.

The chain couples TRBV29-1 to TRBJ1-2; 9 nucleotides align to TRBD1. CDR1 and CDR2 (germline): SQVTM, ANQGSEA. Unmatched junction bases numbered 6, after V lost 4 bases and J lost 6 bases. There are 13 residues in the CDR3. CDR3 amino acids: CSVGNRQGDGYTF. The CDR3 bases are TGCAGCGTTGGAAACAGACAGGGGGATGGCTACACCTTC.

This CDR3 reads CASSLLRGYNEQFF. The CDR3 DNA sequence: TGTGCCAGCAGCTTGTTACGGGGCTACAATGAGCAGTTCTTC. V is TRBV7-2 and J is TRBJ2-1; possible D gene TRBD2, 5 bases. The germline V and J ends were trimmed by 3 bases and 3 bases, with 9 bases remaining between them. Germline lookup yields CDR1 SGHTA and CDR2 FQGNSA. This CDR3 contains 14 residues.

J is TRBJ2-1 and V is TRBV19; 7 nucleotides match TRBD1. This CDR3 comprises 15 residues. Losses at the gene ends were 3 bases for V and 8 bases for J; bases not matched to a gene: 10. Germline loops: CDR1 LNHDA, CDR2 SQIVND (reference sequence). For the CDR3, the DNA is TGTGCCAGTAGTATTGGACAGGCGCCCTTCGATGAGCAGTTCTTC. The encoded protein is CASSIGQAPFDEQFF.

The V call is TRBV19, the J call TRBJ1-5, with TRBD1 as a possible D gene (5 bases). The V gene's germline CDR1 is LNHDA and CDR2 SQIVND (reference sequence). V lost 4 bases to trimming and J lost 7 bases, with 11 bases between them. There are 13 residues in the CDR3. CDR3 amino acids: CASSTGFSQPQHF. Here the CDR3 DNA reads TGTGCCAGTAGTACAGGGTTTTCGCAGCCCCAGCATTTT.

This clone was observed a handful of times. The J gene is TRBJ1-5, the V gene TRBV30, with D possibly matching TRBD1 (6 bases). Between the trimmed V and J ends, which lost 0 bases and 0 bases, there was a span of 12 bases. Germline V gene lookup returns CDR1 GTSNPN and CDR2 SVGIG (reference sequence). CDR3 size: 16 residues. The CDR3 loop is CAWSVRVGASNQPQHF. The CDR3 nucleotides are TGTGCCTGGAGTGTACGAGTGGGGGCTAGCAATCAGCCCCAGCATTTT.

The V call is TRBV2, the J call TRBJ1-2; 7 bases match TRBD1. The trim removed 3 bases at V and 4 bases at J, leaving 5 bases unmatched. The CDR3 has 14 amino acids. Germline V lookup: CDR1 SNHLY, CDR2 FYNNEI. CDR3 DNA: TGTGCCAGCAGTGACGACAGGGCTTCCTATGGCTACACCTTC. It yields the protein CASSDDRASYGYTF.

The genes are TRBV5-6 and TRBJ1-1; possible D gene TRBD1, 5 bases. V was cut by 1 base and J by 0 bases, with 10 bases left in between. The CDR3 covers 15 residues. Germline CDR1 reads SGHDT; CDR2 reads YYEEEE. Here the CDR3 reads CASSLTRGVNTEAFF. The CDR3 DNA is TGTGCCAGCAGCTTGACTCGGGGGGTGAACACTGAAGCTTTCTTT.